This record concerns one T cell receptor beta chain sequence. The antigen is unknown. The entry originates in a study of shared clonotypes between healthy human individuals. Findings and caveats of the study: Donor scarcity curtailed the genetic and exposure-history diversity represented herein.

Roughly 30,000 T cell genomes (about 0.2 ug DNA) went into each sorted-subset replicate. Data came from immunoSEQ multiplex PCR; TCRdb stores just in-frame clones and leaves some out. The sample shows roughly 720,000 clones, about 90% of them seen only once. CDR1 MNHEY and CDR2 SVGAGI come from the germline V gene. The length of the CDR3 is 13 residues. Trimming shortened V by 4 bases and J by 6 bases, and 9 bases separated the two germline ends. Input material: memory CD8+ T cells from PBMCs. Noted subset: CD45RO+ cells pooled with CCR7-negative TemRA cells. This clonotype was sampled from a young man in good health. Some clones in this sample may be carry-over from other donors' samples. J is TRBJ2-2 and V is TRBV6-5; D remains ambiguous. CDR3 sequence: CASSLRHAGELFF. DNA for the CDR3: TGTGCCAGCAGTTTGAGGCATGCCGGGGAGCTGTTTTTT.